The clone carrying this TCR beta chain was seen ten or more times. Its specificity is unknown. This sample was taken from a study of T cells after yellow fever vaccination. Study-level background: SMART-Seq v4 Ultra Low Input served to prepare low-cell-number fractions.

MiXCR, applied by TCRdb to the 5' RACE reads, yields one record per CDR3 protein. The table lists 500,000 to 650,000 distinct CDR3 sequences, roughly 17% of them singletons. Points from the study as a whole: Clonotypes found in both CD4 and CD8 compartments made up a small share. Clones from primary vaccination mostly reappeared after the booster (approximately 95% CD4, approximately 91% CD8).

V lost 4 bases to trimming and J lost 6 bases; unmatched junction nucleotides: 6. The CDR3 extends over 14 amino acids. The germline V gene encodes CDR1 SGHNT and CDR2 YYREEE (reference sequence). The genes are TRBV5-4 and TRBJ2-1; 8 bases map to TRBD2. The material sequenced was PBMCs, taken about 5 days after the first yellow fever vaccination. This receptor was identified in a man between 18 and 35 years old who received the YFV17D yellow fever vaccine. The CDR3 sequence: CASSRGGLGNEQFF. DNA for the CDR3: TGTGCCAGCAGCCGGGGGGGGCTAGGCAATGAGCAGTTCTTC.